These 23 T cell receptor beta chains were sequenced from one sample in a study of blood T cell repertoires in COVID-19. TCRdb's table, derived via immunoSEQ multiplex PCR, lists solely in-frame clones and lacks some. The sample holds tens of thousands of clones; over 75% are singletons and the top ten take more than 9.5%. The material sequenced was peripheral blood. These receptor sequences come from a human donor in a cohort sampled during active COVID-19.

The rearrangement uses TRBV27 and TRBJ1-2; D unclear. V lost 1 base and J lost 8, with 11 bases in between. The CDR3 sequence is 13 residues long. Germline V lookup: CDR1 MNHEY, CDR2 SMNVEV (reference sequence). The CDR3 nucleotides are TGTGCCAGCAGTTTATTTCCAGACGGGGGCTACACCTTC. Protein sequence: CASSLFPDGGYTF.

The rearrangement uses TRBV28 and TRBJ2-2, with 8 positions matching TRBD2. The CDR3 runs 17 residues. Per germline, CDR1 MDHEN and CDR2 SYDVKM. J lost 3 bases, V lost 7 bases, and 13 bases had no gene match. The CDR3 spells CASNPGGGWGYTGELFF. As DNA, the CDR3 is TGTGCCAGCAACCCCGGGGGGGGTTGGGGTTACACCGGGGAGCTGTTTTTT.

DNA for the CDR3: TGTGCCAGCAGTAATCCGGGACAGGGAACCTACGAGCAGTACTTC. This sequence encodes CASSNPGQGTYEQYF. The chain has TRBV6-5 and TRBJ2-7, with 9 bases aligning to TRBD1. The CDR3 sequence is 15 residues long. Trimming at V came to 5 bases and at J to 2 bases, leaving 7 bases not matched to a gene. Germline V gene sequence: CDR1 MNHEY, CDR2 SVGAGI.

This clone was seen a few times. This chain links TRBV28 with TRBJ1-1; 9 bases are a match to TRBD1. Germline trimming cut 8 bases from V and 1 base from J; bases unmatched to any gene: 11. Germline V gene data show CDR1 as MDHEN and CDR2 as SYDVKM. The CDR3 spans 16 residues. CDR3 coding DNA: TGTGCCAGCCGGCGCGCGGCGACAGGGGGGAACACTGAAGCTTTCTTT. This translates into CASRRAATGGNTEAFF.

The chain is built from TRBV21-1 and TRBJ2-7; the tabulated D call, TRBD2, remains unverified against the DNA. TRBV21-1 is deemed a pseudogene. The CDR3 runs 15 residues. The DNA of the CDR3 is TGTGCCAGCAGCAAAGGATTAGCAGTGGCCTACGAGCAGTACTTC. It yields the protein CASSKGLAVAYEQYF.

This rearrangement joins TRBV12-3 or TRBV12-4 to TRBJ1-5, with a possible D match to TRBD1 (6 bases). The germline V and J ends were trimmed by 7 bases and 5 bases, with 12 bases remaining between them. This CDR3 region has 13 residues. The chain's CDR3 is CASNTGRHQPQHF. CDR3 bases: TGTGCCAGCAATACAGGGAGACATCAGCCCCAGCATTTT.

The rearrangement joins TRBV11-2 to TRBJ2-1, with TRBD1 matching 7 bases. Germline V CDR1 and CDR2: SGHAT, FQNNGV. This CDR3 region has 13 residues. Losses at the gene ends were 7 bases for V and 9 bases for J; bases not matched to a gene: 9. The CDR3 here is CASTGGRVGEQFF. As DNA, the CDR3 is TGTGCCAGCACAGGGGGAAGAGTGGGTGAGCAGTTCTTC.

The V gene is TRBV19, the J gene TRBJ2-4; D is unclear. The CDR3 loop spans 13 amino acids. The V and J ends lost 6 bases and 2 bases respectively, with 8 bases between them. Germline V gives CDR1 LNHDA, CDR2 SQIVND (reference sequence). The CDR3 DNA sequence: TGTGCCAGTAGATCGCAGACCAAAAACATTCAGTACTTC. Protein product: CASRSQTKNIQYF. The full variable domain, its missing parts supplied by reference TRBV19 and TRBJ2-4, is DGGITQSPKYLFRKEGQNVTLSCEQNLNHDAMYWYRQDPGQGLRLIYYSQIVNDFQKGDIAEGYSVSREKKESFPLTVTSAQKNPTAFYLCASRSQTKNIQYFGAGTRLSVL.

The V and J genes are TRBV7-6 and TRBJ2-5; 10 positions match TRBD2. With V trimmed by 4 bases and J by 5 bases, 7 bases remained unmatched. This CDR3 spans 15 amino acids. CDR1 SGHVS and CDR2 FNYEAQ come from the germline V gene. The CDR3 sequence: CASSSSGRTGETQYF. DNA of the CDR3: TGTGCCAGCAGCTCTAGCGGGAGAACGGGGGAGACCCAGTACTTC.

This clone was picked up a small number of times. The chain carries TRBV28 and TRBJ1-5, with TRBD1 matching 10 bases. CDR1 is MDHEN, CDR2 SYDVKM, per germline. The CDR3 runs to 14 residues. The trim removed 6 bases at V and 3 bases at J, leaving 2 bases unmatched. This CDR3 reads CASRGTGDNQPQHF. The CDR3 DNA follows: TGTGCCAGCAGGGGGACAGGGGACAATCAGCCCCAGCATTTT.

CDR3 loop: CSGGLAERETQYF. The CDR3 DNA sequence: TGCAGCGGGGGACTAGCGGAGCGGGAGACCCAGTACTTC. The chain has TRBV29-1 and TRBJ2-5; TRBD2 agrees at 11 bases. CDR1 is SQVTM, CDR2 ANQGSEA, per germline. The ends lost 7 bases at V and 5 bases at J; junction bases unmatched: 6. The CDR3 totals 13 residues.

The chain employs TRBV30 and TRBJ2-3, with D uncertain. In germline, CDR1 is GTSNPN, CDR2 SVGIG (reference sequence). This CDR3 has 12 amino acids. V shed 0 bases and J shed 8 bases, with 9 bases lying between them. The CDR3 protein is CAWSVRSSTQYF. The CDR3 DNA reads as TGTGCCTGGAGTGTACGGTCTAGTACGCAGTATTTT. Full variable domain (missing parts from reference TRBV30 and TRBJ2-3): SQTIHQWPATLVQPVGSPLSLECTVEGTSNPNLYWYRQAAGRGLQLLFYSVGIGQISSEVPQNLSASRPQDRQFILSSKKLLLSDSGFYLCAWSVRSSTQYFGPGTRLTVL.

The sample holds one count of this clone. The chain has TRBV5-4 and TRBJ1-4; TRBD1 agrees at 9 bases. CDR1 and CDR2 from the germline V gene are SGHNT and YYREEE (reference sequence). V shed 5 bases and J 5 bases; nucleotides not matched to a gene: 7. The CDR3 consists of 15 residues. The CDR3 here is CASRPDRGNNEKLFF. The CDR3, as DNA: TGTGCCAGCAGACCCGACAGGGGGAACAATGAAAAACTGTTTTTT.

This clone was counted a few times. The chain links TRBV24-1 to TRBJ2-1; 9 positions agree with TRBD1. From germline, CDR1 is KGHDR and CDR2 SFDVKD. This CDR3 comprises 15 residues. V lost 0 bases and J lost 9; bases outside the gene matches: 5. CDR3 nucleotide sequence: TGTGCCACCAGTGATTTGGGGACAGGGACCTCTGAGCAGTTCTTC. It yields the protein CATSDLGTGTSEQFF.

In its sample, this clone was seen once. This rearrangement joins TRBV10-1 to TRBJ2-2; D unclear. Per the germline V gene, CDR1 is WNHNN and CDR2 is SYGVQD (reference sequence). This CDR3 region has 14 residues. V was pared by 5 bases and J by 2 bases, with 9 bases between. The CDR3 DNA sequence: TGCGCCAGCAGTAGCGCCGGCAACACCGGGGAGCTGTTTTTT. Its translation is CASSSAGNTGELFF.

The chain joins TRBV18 to TRBJ2-1; 9 nucleotides agree with TRBD2. The CDR3 contains 16 residues. With 3 bases clipped from V and 9 bases from J, the junction kept 12 bases outside the gene matches. In germline, CDR1 is KGHSH, CDR2 LQKENI. The CDR3 sequence is CASSPRTSDAPGEQFF. DNA of the CDR3: TGTGCCAGCTCACCTCGGACTAGCGACGCCCCCGGTGAGCAGTTCTTC.

The chain couples TRBV28 to TRBJ1-1; TRBD1 might be the D (5 bases). The length of the CDR3 is 13 residues. V was shortened by 6 bases and J by 4 bases, with 12 bases between the two germline ends. Per germline, CDR1 MDHEN and CDR2 SYDVKM. The DNA of the CDR3 is TGTGCCAGCAGCGGGTTGGGGGGCACTGAAGCTTTCTTT. It translates to CASSGLGGTEAFF.

The V gene is TRBV18, the J gene TRBJ1-6; the D gene is possibly TRBD1 (6 bases). V was cut by 3 bases and J by 8 bases, with 17 bases left in between. Germline V lookup: CDR1 KGHSH, CDR2 LQKENI. The CDR3 extends over 16 amino acids. For the CDR3, the DNA is TGTGCCAGCTCACCCTCAGGAACTTCAGGGGATTCACCCCTCCACTTT. This translates into CASSPSGTSGDSPLHF.

In its sample, this clone was seen once. The chain combines TRBV3-1 (or the pseudogene TRBV3-2) with TRBJ1-2; TRBD1 might be the D (5 bases). Trimming pared 1 base from V and 4 bases from J, leaving 10 bases between. This CDR3 is 14 amino acids long. Germline-derived CDR1 and CDR2 are LGHDT and YNNKEL (reference sequence). For the CDR3, the DNA is TGTGCCAGCAGCCAAGGGCAGGGAGGCTATGGCTACACCTTC. It encodes CASSQGQGGYGYTF.

The gene calls are TRBV7-3 and TRBJ2-7; D perhaps matches TRBD1 (7 bases). Germline V CDR1 and CDR2: SGHTA, FQGTGA. Trimming stripped 8 bases from V and 3 bases from J, with 14 bases between. This CDR3 spans 13 amino acids. The CDR3 nucleotides read TGTGCCAGCGCGCCAGGGGGAGGCTACGAGCAGTACTTC. It translates to CASAPGGGYEQYF.

The rearrangement links TRBV4-2 to TRBJ2-2; 8 nucleotides agree with TRBD1. The length of the CDR3 is 17 residues. V dropped 0 bases and J dropped 6; count of bases not matched to a gene: 9. CDR1 is LGHNA and CDR2 is YNFKEQ in the germline V gene. The CDR3 nucleotides read TGTGCCAGCAGCCAAGACATGAATACAGGGGGGTCCGGGGAGCTGTTTTTT. This translates into CASSQDMNTGGSGELFF.

The chain combines TRBV5-1 with TRBJ1-1, with D possibly matching TRBD1 (6 bases). The CDR3 spans 15 residues. V lost 0 bases and J 0 bases, leaving 9 bases between the germline ends. In germline, CDR1 is SGHRS, CDR2 YFSETQ. DNA for the CDR3: TGCGCCAGCAGCTTGGCCACAGGGATGAACACTGAAGCTTTCTTT. Translating it yields CASSLATGMNTEAFF.

The V gene is TRBV7-2, the J gene TRBJ2-5, with D perhaps TRBD2 (7 bases). V was pared by 2 bases and J by 4 bases, with 11 bases between. CDR1 SGHTA and CDR2 FQGNSA come from the germline V gene. This CDR3 comprises 14 residues. For the CDR3, the DNA is TGTGCCAGCAGCTTAATGGGGGGGCGAGAGACCCAGTACTTC. Protein: CASSLMGGRETQYF.